This passage covers 29 T cell receptor beta chains from one sample sequenced in a study of blood T cell repertoires in COVID-19. Sequenced by immunoSEQ multiplex PCR; TCRdb stores in-frame clones only, minus some. The table records roughly 250,000 clones, 83% of them present only once. Source material: PBMCs or T cells enriched from blood (not recorded which). These receptor sequences come from a woman aged 40 to 49 who had been exposed to COVID-19.

In DNA, the CDR3 is TGCGCCAGCAGTACCCCAGGGGGCGCGGACTATGGCTACACCTTC. Its protein product is CASSTPGGADYGYTF. The chain is built from TRBV5-1 and TRBJ1-2; 8 nucleotides match TRBD1. V trimming: 5 bases; J trimming: 3 bases; junction bases outside the gene matches: 9. The CDR3 is 15 amino acids. Germline CDR1 is SGHRS and CDR2 is YFSETQ.

The chain uses TRBV5-1 and TRBJ1-6; weak D call: TRBD1 (5 bases). Trimming pared 0 bases from V and 6 bases from J, leaving 10 bases between. The germline V gene has CDR1 SGHRS and CDR2 YFSETQ. The length of the CDR3 is 15 residues. This CDR3 reads CASSLVAGVNSPLHF. The CDR3 coding sequence is TGCGCCAGCAGCTTGGTCGCGGGGGTTAATTCACCCCTCCACTTT.

DNA of the CDR3: TGTGCCAGCAGCCCCCGGGGGAGCTCCTACAATGAGCAGTTCTTC. It translates to CASSPRGSSYNEQFF. The V and J genes are TRBV7-9 and TRBJ2-1; weak D call: TRBD2 (6 bases). The V gene lost 5 bases and the J gene lost 0 bases, with 11 bases spanning the gap. CDR1 is SEHNR, CDR2 FQNEAQ, per germline (reference sequence). The CDR3 has 15 residues. The complete variable domain, with remaining parts taken from reference TRBV7-9 and TRBJ2-1, reads DTGVSQNPRHKITKRGQNVTFRCDPISEHNRLYWYRQTLGQGPEFLTYFQNEAQLEKSRLLSDRFSAERPKGSFSTLEIQRTEQGDSAMYLCASSPRGSSYNEQFFGPGTRLTVL.

CDR3 sequence: CASSTGQGDTEAFF. CDR3 bases: TGTGCCAGCAGCACCGGACAGGGTGACACTGAAGCTTTCTTT. The chain combines TRBV7-3 with TRBJ1-1, with 8 bases identical to TRBD1. This CDR3 has 14 amino acids. Per the germline V gene, CDR1 is SGHTA and CDR2 is FQGTGA. The V and J ends lost 5 bases and 3 bases, in that order; junction bases with no gene match: 5.

The chain combines TRBV28 with TRBJ1-2; TRBD1 matches at 10 bases. Germline assignment: CDR1 MDHEN and CDR2 SYDVKM. V gave up 6 bases and J gave up 3 bases; unmatched junction bases: 10. CDR3 length: 16 amino acids. The CDR3 DNA follows: TGTGCCAGCAGAACTGGGACAGGGGCGGGATACTATGGCTACACCTTC. This encodes CASRTGTGAGYYGYTF.

The chain uses TRBV5-6 and TRBJ2-7; TRBD1 matches at 7 bases. This CDR3 spans 13 amino acids. The junction had 2 bases not matched to a gene; V was cut back by 5 bases and J by 0 bases. CDR1 is SGHDT and CDR2 is YYEEEE in the germline V gene. The CDR3 spells CASRGDSSYEQYF. CDR3 nucleotides: TGTGCCAGCAGGGGGGACAGCTCCTACGAGCAGTACTTC.

This sequence joins TRBV3-1 (or the pseudogene TRBV3-2) and TRBJ1-3; 8 bases are shared with TRBD1. This CDR3 has 15 residues. Germline CDR1 LGHDT, CDR2 YNNKEL (reference sequence). V was clipped by 0 bases and J by 4 bases; unmatched bases: 2. The CDR3, as DNA: TGTGCCAGCAGCCAAGATCAGGGGGCAGGAAACACCATATATTTT. Its protein product is CASSQDQGAGNTIYF.

The rearrangement uses TRBV27 and TRBJ1-6, with D maybe TRBD1 (5 bases). Germline V gene lookup returns CDR1 MNHEY and CDR2 SMNVEV (reference sequence). V was pared by 7 bases and J by 8 bases, with 18 bases between. The CDR3 runs 15 residues. The CDR3 DNA reads TGTGCCAGCACCCTGCGGGGCGACGGCTATTCACCCCTCCACTTT. As protein: CASTLRGDGYSPLHF.

The rearrangement joins TRBV19 to TRBJ1-1, with D tentatively TRBD1 (6 bases). V was clipped by 3 bases and J by 11 bases, with 19 bases between them. The CDR3 runs to 14 residues. CDR1 and CDR2 from the germline V gene are LNHDA and SQIVND (reference sequence). CDR3 DNA: TGTGCCAGTAGTATCCTACAGGGTCGGGTCGAGGCTTTCTTT. It encodes CASSILQGRVEAFF.

The chain uses TRBV2 and TRBJ1-6; 7 positions match TRBD1. J was trimmed by 1 base and V by 6 bases; bases with no gene match: 3. The CDR3 consists of 15 residues. The germline CDR1 and CDR2 sequences are SNHLY and FYNNEI. The CDR3 bases are TGTGCCAGCAGCCCGACAGGGTCCTATAATTCACCCCTCCACTTT. It yields the protein CASSPTGSYNSPLHF.

The V gene is TRBV6-5, the J gene TRBJ1-2; tentative D call: TRBD1 (6 bases). Deletions cut 0 bases from V and 5 bases from J, with 10 bases between. The CDR3 covers 14 residues. Germline values: CDR1 MNHEY, CDR2 SVGAGI. The CDR3 DNA sequence: TGTGCCAGCAGTTACTCCGGTAGGGGGTATGGCTACACCTTC. It yields the protein CASSYSGRGYGYTF.

The chain recombines TRBV5-1 with TRBJ1-1; D not resolved. CDR1 and CDR2 (germline): SGHRS, YFSETQ. V was pared by 1 base and J by 1 base, with 11 bases between. The CDR3 sequence is 15 residues long. For the CDR3, the DNA is TGCGCCAGCAGCTTGTGGGGAGAGGGGAACACTGAAGCTTTCTTT. Amino acids: CASSLWGEGNTEAFF.

The V and J genes are TRBV20-1 and TRBJ1-6; weak D call: TRBD1 (5 bases). V was clipped by 3 bases and J by 8 bases, with 14 bases between them. Germline assignment: CDR1 DFQATT and CDR2 SNEGSKA (reference sequence). The CDR3 spans 14 residues. The CDR3 here is CSASQRAGDSPLHF. For the CDR3, the DNA is TGCAGTGCTAGTCAGAGGGCGGGGGATTCACCCCTCCACTTT.

This chain connects TRBV5-1 to TRBJ2-5; 7 bases agree with TRBD2. Germline lookup yields CDR1 SGHRS and CDR2 YFSETQ. V dropped 4 bases and J dropped 0; count of bases not matched to a gene: 9. The CDR3 is 16 amino acids. This CDR3 is CASSPRVGGNQETQYF. The CDR3 DNA is TGCGCCAGCAGCCCAAGGGTGGGAGGGAACCAAGAGACCCAGTACTTC. Together with reference TRBV5-1 and TRBJ2-5, the CDR3 gives the full variable domain: KAGVTQTPRYLIKTRGQQVTLSCSPISGHRSVSWYQQTPGQGLQFLFEYFSETQRNKGNFPGRFSGRQFSNSRSEMNVSTLELGDSALYLCASSPRVGGNQETQYFGPGTRLLVL.

This chain links TRBV27 with TRBJ1-2; 8 nucleotides line up with TRBD1. This CDR3 has 14 amino acids. The V segment lost 5 bases and the J segment 9 bases; nucleotides outside the gene matches: 11. Germline CDR1 and CDR2: MNHEY and SMNVEV (reference sequence). CDR3 nucleotides: TGTGCCAGCAGTCTCCAGGGGGCGAGGGGAAGCTACACCTTC. Protein: CASSLQGARGSYTF.

The rearrangement uses TRBV6-5 and TRBJ1-1; D is unclear. V shed 6 bases and J shed 3 bases, with 11 bases lying between them. From germline, CDR1 is MNHEY and CDR2 SVGAGI. The CDR3 consists of 13 residues. This CDR3 reads CASSRSEYTEAFF. For the CDR3, the DNA is TGTGCCAGCAGCCGGAGTGAGTACACTGAAGCTTTCTTT.

This clone was recorded once. The chain couples TRBV4-3 to TRBJ2-2; D may be TRBD1 (6 bases). Deletions cut 4 bases from V and 6 bases from J, with 15 bases between. This CDR3 is built from 15 residues. Germline loops: CDR1 LGHNA, CDR2 YSLEER. The CDR3 DNA reads TGCGCCAGCAGCCGATCTACACAGGGTCCCGGGGAGCTGTTTTTT. It is translated as CASSRSTQGPGELFF.

The chain uses TRBV18 and TRBJ1-4, with TRBD1 as a possible D gene (6 bases). Trimming pared 0 bases from V and 4 bases from J, leaving 9 bases between. This CDR3 spans 15 amino acids. Germline V gene sequence: CDR1 KGHSH, CDR2 LQKENI. This chain's CDR3 is CASSPPGQFNEKLFF. As DNA, the CDR3 is TGTGCCAGCTCACCACCCGGACAGTTTAATGAAAAACTGTTTTTT.

The gene calls are TRBV5-1 and TRBJ2-1; D gene ambiguous. CDR3 length: 13 residues. From germline, CDR1 is SGHRS and CDR2 YFSETQ. V gave up 4 bases and J gave up 5 bases, with 10 bases separating them. CDR3 in DNA: TGCGCCAGCAGCCGACTCAGCGACAATGAGCAGTTCTTC. This translates into CASSRLSDNEQFF. Filled out from reference TRBV5-1 and TRBJ2-1, the complete variable domain reads KAGVTQTPRYLIKTRGQQVTLSCSPISGHRSVSWYQQTPGQGLQFLFEYFSETQRNKGNFPGRFSGRQFSNSRSEMNVSTLELGDSALYLCASSRLSDNEQFFGPGTRLTVL.

The genes are TRBV5-1 and TRBJ2-7; D is unclear. This CDR3 is 13 amino acids long. V lost 2 bases to trimming and J lost 1 base, with 7 bases between them. The germline V gene has CDR1 SGHRS and CDR2 YFSETQ. The CDR3 coding sequence is TGCGCCAGCAGCTTACATCCATCCTACGAGCAGTACTTC. Translating gives CASSLHPSYEQYF.

The chain is built from TRBV7-6 and TRBJ1-5, with D perhaps TRBD1 (5 bases). Germline CDR1 is SGHVS and CDR2 is FNYEAQ. V was trimmed by 6 bases and J by 4 bases, leaving 10 bases between them. The CDR3 loop spans 13 amino acids. CDR3: CASSSDSNQPQHF. The CDR3 DNA reads as TGTGCCAGCAGTTCCGACAGTAATCAGCCCCAGCATTTT. The whole variable domain, remainder taken from reference TRBV7-6 and TRBJ1-5, is GAGVSQSPRYKVTKRGQDVALRCDPISGHVSLYWYRQALGQGPEFLTYFNYEAQQDKSGLPNDRFSAERPEGSISTLTIQRTEQRDSAMYRCASSSDSNQPQHFGDGTRLSIL.

The chain is built from TRBV10-3 and TRBJ1-1; D may be TRBD1 (5 bases). V lost 6 bases to trimming and J lost 5 bases, with 13 bases between them. The CDR3 is 13 amino acids. Germline V gene lookup returns CDR1 ENHRY and CDR2 SYGVKD. In DNA, the CDR3 is TGTGCCATCAGGGAGGGGAGAAGTACTGAAGCTTTCTTT. The encoded protein is CAIREGRSTEAFF.

The rearrangement joins TRBV10-3 to TRBJ1-6; TRBD1 agrees at 8 bases. Losses at the gene ends were 4 bases for V and 8 bases for J; bases not matched to a gene: 4. The CDR3 runs to 14 residues. Germline CDR1 is ENHRY and CDR2 is SYGVKD. CDR3 coding DNA: TGTGCCATCAGTGCCCAGGGGGCAGATTCACCCCTCCACTTT. It yields the protein CAISAQGADSPLHF.

The chain joins TRBV5-4 to TRBJ2-1, with D perhaps TRBD2 (6 bases). Germline V gene lookup returns CDR1 SGHNT and CDR2 YYREEE (reference sequence). CDR3 size: 15 residues. V dropped 1 base and J dropped 3 bases, with 11 bases sitting between them. The CDR3 coding sequence is TGTGCCAGCAGCTTGAGCCTAGCGAACTACAATGAGCAGTTCTTC. Amino acids: CASSLSLANYNEQFF.

The J gene is TRBJ1-1, the V gene TRBV28; the D is unclear. The CDR3 covers 12 residues. Germline V gene sequence: CDR1 MDHEN, CDR2 SYDVKM. Trimming took off 5 bases at V and 3 bases at J, with 7 bases between the two ends. Here the CDR3 DNA reads TGTGCCAGCAGTCTACAGTACACTGAAGCTTTCTTT. As protein: CASSLQYTEAFF.

V usage is TRBV7-2 and J usage is TRBJ2-3, with D tentatively TRBD2 (7 bases). The CDR3 loop spans 16 amino acids. Germline-derived CDR1 and CDR2 are SGHTA and FQGNSA. The ends were cut back, 2 bases at V and 2 bases at J, with 14 bases in the middle. DNA for the CDR3: TGTGCCAGCAGCTTATTAGGGGGGGCCCCCACAGATACGCAGTATTTT. This translates into CASSLLGGAPTDTQYF.

The CDR3 DNA follows: TGTGCCAGCAGTGCGGGGGACAGGGGCGTCTACGAGCAGTACTTC. It codes for CASSAGDRGVYEQYF. The rearrangement uses TRBV27 and TRBJ2-7; TRBD1 agrees at 10 bases. The germline V gene has CDR1 MNHEY and CDR2 SMNVEV (reference sequence). With 5 bases clipped from V and 3 bases from J, the junction kept 7 bases outside the gene matches. This CDR3 has 15 residues.

The chain carries TRBV3-1 (or the pseudogene TRBV3-2) and TRBJ2-2; TRBD2 matches at 7 bases. The CDR3 contains 15 residues. CDR1 is LGHDT, CDR2 YNNKEL, per germline (reference sequence). J lost 7 bases, V lost 1 base, and 6 bases had no gene match. The DNA of the CDR3 is TGTGCCAGCAGCCAAGGGAGCGGGGTTAGCGGGGAGCTGTTTTTT. This codes for CASSQGSGVSGELFF.

J is TRBJ1-3 and V is TRBV6-4; 8 bases are a match to TRBD1. There are 15 residues in the CDR3. The J segment lost 0 bases and the V segment lost 6 bases, leaving 4 bases of the junction unmatched. Looked up from germline, CDR1 is MRHNA and CDR2 is SNTAGT. Here the CDR3 reads CASRGDRLSGNTIYF. As DNA, the CDR3 is TGTGCCAGCAGGGGGGACAGGCTCTCTGGAAACACCATATATTTT.